Presented here are 12 T cell receptor beta chains from one specimen sequenced in a study of T cell responses to AZD1222 COVID-19 vaccine. Clones were sequenced by immunoSEQ multiplex PCR, and TCRdb holds only the in-frame ones, with some missing. The data show 150,000 to 200,000 clones, approximately 94% seen once. The sequences come from peripheral blood, collected 28 days after the second AZD1222 dose. The receptors originated from an adult who received the AZD1222 COVID-19 vaccine.

The rearrangement links TRBV14 to TRBJ2-1; D unclear. The CDR3 extends over 16 amino acids. Trimming cost V 4 bases and J 10 bases, with 23 bases left between them. The germline V gene encodes CDR1 SGHDN and CDR2 FVKESK. The chain's CDR3 is CASSPYYGRNLGEQFF. In DNA, the CDR3 is TGTGCCAGCAGCCCCTACTACGGACGGAACCTAGGGGAGCAGTTCTTC.

The DNA for the CDR3 is TGTGCCAGCAGTTACTCGGCTCTAGGGTTCTCGGCTTTCTTT. As protein: CASSYSALGFSAFF. The chain is built from TRBV6-2 or TRBV6-3 and TRBJ1-1; D gene unclear. Germline lookup yields CDR1 MNHEY and CDR2 SVGEGT. Trimming took 0 bases from V and 11 from J, leaving 16 bases between them. This CDR3 comprises 14 residues.

The chain recombines TRBV10-1 with TRBJ2-7, with D unresolved. Trimming shortened V by 10 bases and J by 4 bases, and 11 bases separated the two germline ends. The CDR3 runs to 11 residues. The germline V gene has CDR1 WNHNN and CDR2 SYGVQD (reference sequence). DNA of the CDR3: TGCGCCACTTCGACCGGTTACGAGCAGTACTTC. Its protein product is CATSTGYEQYF.

The chain links TRBV11-3 to TRBJ1-3; no clear D. V lost 0 bases and J lost 0, with 21 bases in between. The CDR3 length is 20 residues. The germline CDR1 and CDR2 sequences are SGHNT and YENEEA. The DNA of the CDR3 is TGTGCCAGCAGCTTAGAGAACTCGACAAGGCACGACTTCTCTGGAAACACCATATATTTT. Amino acid sequence: CASSLENSTRHDFSGNTIYF.

DNA of the CDR3: TGTGCCAGCAGTTACTCCGTCCTCTCTGGGGCCAACGTCCTGACTTTC. Protein sequence: CASSYSVLSGANVLTF. V gene TRBV6-5 combines with J gene TRBJ2-6; D is unresolved. Germline V lookup: CDR1 MNHEY, CDR2 SVGAGI. The CDR3 has 16 amino acids. Trimming removed 0 bases from V and 0 bases from J, with 6 bases in between.

The chain combines TRBV7-2 with TRBJ2-1, with TRBD2 identical over 14 bases. Trimming cost V 5 bases and J 4 bases; bases outside gene matches: 10. The germline CDR1 and CDR2 sequences are SGHTA and FQGNSA. CDR3 length: 18 amino acids. This CDR3 is CASSKVGTSGSVYNEQFF. The CDR3 DNA reads TGTGCCAGCAGCAAAGTCGGGACTAGCGGGAGTGTTTACAATGAGCAGTTCTTC.

The chain combines TRBV3-1 (or the pseudogene TRBV3-2) with TRBJ2-1, with 10 bases that match TRBD2. Germline lookup yields CDR1 LGHDT and CDR2 YNNKEL (reference sequence). There are 17 residues in the CDR3. Trimming at V came to 2 bases and at J to 3 bases, leaving 7 bases not matched to a gene. CDR3 in DNA: TGTGCCAGCAGCCAAAGGGGCCTAGCGGGAGACTACAATGAGCAGTTCTTC. Translating it yields CASSQRGLAGDYNEQFF.

CDR3 protein: CASSVEGFAEAFF. The DNA of the CDR3 is TGTGCCAGCAGCGTAGAGGGTTTCGCTGAAGCTTTCTTT. The chain carries TRBV9 and TRBJ1-1; D is unresolved. The CDR3 consists of 13 residues. CDR1 SGDLS and CDR2 YYNGEE come from the germline V gene. V was trimmed by 0 bases and J by 6 bases, leaving 9 bases between them.

The gene calls are TRBV7-8 and TRBJ2-1; TRBD2 matches at 11 bases. Germline lookup yields CDR1 SGHVS and CDR2 FQNEAQ. This CDR3 spans 14 amino acids. The J segment lost 5 bases and the V segment lost 3 bases, leaving 0 bases of the junction unmatched. In DNA, the CDR3 is TGTGCCAGCAGCTTGGGACTAGCGGACAATGAGCAGTTCTTC. It yields the protein CASSLGLADNEQFF.

The genes are TRBV7-2 and TRBJ1-2; no firm D call. V was trimmed by 1 base and J by 7 bases, leaving 10 bases between them. Germline assignment: CDR1 SGHTA and CDR2 FQGNSA. This CDR3 region has 13 residues. The CDR3 nucleotides are TGTGCCAGCAGCTTAGGGCCCGGAGGTGGCTACACCTTC. Translated, it gives CASSLGPGGGYTF.

The rearrangement links TRBV7-8 to TRBJ2-2; 9 positions agree with TRBD1. J was trimmed by 4 bases and V by 5 bases; bases with no gene match: 8. The CDR3 runs to 16 residues. Germline CDR1 SGHVS, CDR2 FQNEAQ. The CDR3: CASSRLDRGITGELFF. Here the CDR3 DNA reads TGTGCCAGCAGCCGCTTGGACAGGGGCATCACCGGGGAGCTGTTTTTT.

The rearrangement uses TRBV29-1 and TRBJ2-7; 8 bases are shared with TRBD1. The CDR3 loop spans 14 amino acids. Germline V lookup: CDR1 SQVTM, CDR2 ANQGSEA. The V segment lost 2 bases and the J segment 6 bases; nucleotides outside the gene matches: 9. In DNA form, the CDR3 reads TGCAGCGTTGAAACACAGGGGGGCCTCCGCGAGCAGTACTTC. As protein: CSVETQGGLREQYF.